These 8 T cell receptor beta chains originate from one sample sequenced in a study of shared clonotypes between healthy human individuals. Clones were read by immunoSEQ multiplex PCR, and TCRdb kept only the in-frame ones, dropping some. The sample includes about 1 million clones, around 75% of them seen just once. Sequenced input: memory CD4+ T cells sorted from blood. The subset was: CD45RA-negative fraction. Receptors originate from a man aged 18 to 30 in good health.

This clone occurred once. The chain is built from TRBV2 and TRBJ2-3; 7 bases fit TRBD2. V lost 8 bases, J lost 4 bases, and 12 bases stayed unmatched. The CDR3 length is 15 residues. Looked up from germline, CDR1 is SNHLY and CDR2 is FYNNEI. The CDR3: CASRPGGRTSDTQYF. The CDR3 nucleotides are TGTGCCAGCCGCCCCGGCGGGAGAACTTCAGATACGCAGTATTTT.

This rearrangement joins TRBV18 to TRBJ1-1; D not resolved. In germline, CDR1 is KGHSH, CDR2 LQKENI. Trimming shortened V by 2 bases and J by 0 bases, and 7 bases separated the two germline ends. The CDR3 has 14 amino acids. The CDR3 reads CASSPAGLNTEAFF. The CDR3 bases are TGTGCCAGCTCACCAGCAGGACTGAACACTGAAGCTTTCTTT.

This clone was recorded many times. V is TRBV6-6 and J is TRBJ1-6, with TRBD1 identical over 7 bases. Germline V CDR1 and CDR2: MNHNY, SVGAGI (reference sequence). The CDR3 extends over 14 amino acids. Unmatched junction bases numbered 3, after V lost 6 bases and J lost 4 bases. The CDR3 region has the DNA TGTGCCAGCAGGTTGGACAGGTATAATTCACCCCTCCACTTT. Translating it yields CASRLDRYNSPLHF.

V usage is TRBV30 and J usage is TRBJ2-3; unclear D gene. CDR1 and CDR2 from the germline V gene are GTSNPN and SVGIG (reference sequence). The V end was cut by 2 bases, the J end by 6 bases, with 6 bases between. This CDR3 contains 11 residues. CDR3 bases: TGTGCCTGGAGTTCCGTGGATACGCAGTATTTT. It yields the protein CAWSSVDTQYF.

V and J are TRBV10-3 and TRBJ2-2; 7 bases agree with TRBD1. Losses at the gene ends were 8 bases for V and 5 bases for J; bases not matched to a gene: 11. Germline CDR1 ENHRY, CDR2 SYGVKD. This CDR3 has 15 residues. CDR3 DNA sequence: TGTGCCATCGGGGGAATGACAGGGCCGACCGGGGAGCTGTTTTTT. This encodes CAIGGMTGPTGELFF.

This chain links TRBV15 with TRBJ2-5, with 12 bases that match TRBD1. With V trimmed by 3 bases and J by 2 bases, 13 bases remained unmatched. There are 19 residues in the CDR3. The germline V gene encodes CDR1 LNHNV and CDR2 YYDKDF (reference sequence). The CDR3 sequence is CATSRPSGTGGSGQETQYF. For the CDR3, the DNA is TGTGCCACCAGCAGGCCTTCCGGGACAGGGGGCTCGGGACAAGAGACCCAGTACTTC.

This chain joins TRBV7-9 and TRBJ1-6; weak D call: TRBD1 (6 bases). CDR1 is SEHNR and CDR2 is FQNEAQ in the germline V gene (reference sequence). V gave up 3 bases and J gave up 7 bases, with 10 bases separating them. This CDR3 spans 14 amino acids. The CDR3 DNA sequence: TGTGCCAGCAGCTTGAAGGACAGAAATTCACCCCTCCACTTT. This sequence encodes CASSLKDRNSPLHF.

This clone was detected only a few times. Other DNA sequences in the sample encode the same CDR3. This chain joins TRBV30 and TRBJ1-5, with D perhaps matching TRBD1 (6 bases). CDR3 length: 13 residues. The germline CDR1 and CDR2 sequences are GTSNPN and SVGIG (reference sequence). V gave up 1 base and J gave up 3 bases, with 7 bases separating them. The CDR3 region is CAWSGGPNQPQHF. The CDR3 DNA reads TGTGCCTGGAGTGGGGGGCCCAATCAGCCCCAGCATTTT.